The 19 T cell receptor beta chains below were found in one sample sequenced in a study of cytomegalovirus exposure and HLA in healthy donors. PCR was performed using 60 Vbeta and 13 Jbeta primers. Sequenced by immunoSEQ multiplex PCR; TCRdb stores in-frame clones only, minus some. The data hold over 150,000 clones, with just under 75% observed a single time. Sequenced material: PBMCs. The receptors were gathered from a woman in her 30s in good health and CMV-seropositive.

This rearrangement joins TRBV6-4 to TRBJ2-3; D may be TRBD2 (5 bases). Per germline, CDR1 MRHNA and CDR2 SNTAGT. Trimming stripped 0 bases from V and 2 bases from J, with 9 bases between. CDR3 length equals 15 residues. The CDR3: CASSDSRLPTDTQYF. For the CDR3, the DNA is TGTGCCAGCAGTGACTCAAGACTACCCACAGATACGCAGTATTTT.

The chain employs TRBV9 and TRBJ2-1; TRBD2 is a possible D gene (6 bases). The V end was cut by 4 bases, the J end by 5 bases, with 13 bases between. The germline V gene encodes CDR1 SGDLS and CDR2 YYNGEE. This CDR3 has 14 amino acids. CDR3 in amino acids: CASSPRDLNNEQFF. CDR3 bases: TGTGCCAGCAGCCCCCGGGACTTGAACAATGAGCAGTTCTTC.

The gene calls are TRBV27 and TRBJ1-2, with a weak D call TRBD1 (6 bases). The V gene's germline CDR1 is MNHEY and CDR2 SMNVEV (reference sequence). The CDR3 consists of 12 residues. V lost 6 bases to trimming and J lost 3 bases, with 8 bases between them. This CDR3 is CASRQGDYGYTF. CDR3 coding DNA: TGTGCCAGCAGACAGGGTGACTATGGCTACACCTTC.

CDR3 sequence (DNA): TGTGCCAGCAGTTTCGTTAAGGACAGCTCCTACGAGCAGTACTTC. Translating gives CASSFVKDSSYEQYF. The rearrangement joins TRBV27 to TRBJ2-7, with a weak D call TRBD1 (6 bases). The CDR3 length is 15 residues. Germline CDR1 reads MNHEY; CDR2 reads SMNVEV (reference sequence). V dropped 3 bases and J dropped 0 bases, with 12 bases sitting between them.

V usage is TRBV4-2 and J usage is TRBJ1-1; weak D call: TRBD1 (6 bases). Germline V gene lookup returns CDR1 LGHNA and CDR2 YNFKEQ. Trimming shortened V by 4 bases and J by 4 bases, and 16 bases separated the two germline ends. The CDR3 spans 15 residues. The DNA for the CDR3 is TGTGCCAGCAGCCGCAGGGGCAGGGGTTCCACTGAAGCTTTCTTT. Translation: CASSRRGRGSTEAFF.

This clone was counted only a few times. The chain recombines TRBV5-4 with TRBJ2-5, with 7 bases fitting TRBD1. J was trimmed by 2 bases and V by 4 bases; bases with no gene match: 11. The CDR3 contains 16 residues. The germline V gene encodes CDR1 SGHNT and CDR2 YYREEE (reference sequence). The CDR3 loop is CASSPRLGTVQETQYF. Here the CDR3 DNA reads TGTGCCAGCAGCCCACGGCTGGGGACAGTTCAAGAGACCCAGTACTTC.

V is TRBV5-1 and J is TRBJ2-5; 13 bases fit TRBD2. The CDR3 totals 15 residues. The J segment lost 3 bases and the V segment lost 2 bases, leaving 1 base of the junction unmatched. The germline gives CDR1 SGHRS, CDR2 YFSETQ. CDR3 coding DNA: TGCGCCAGCAGCTTAGGGACTAGCGGGAAAGAGACCCAGTACTTC. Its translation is CASSLGTSGKETQYF. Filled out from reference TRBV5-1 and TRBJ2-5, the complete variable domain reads KAGVTQTPRYLIKTRGQQVTLSCSPISGHRSVSWYQQTPGQGLQFLFEYFSETQRNKGNFPGRFSGRQFSNSRSEMNVSTLELGDSALYLCASSLGTSGKETQYFGPGTRLLVL.

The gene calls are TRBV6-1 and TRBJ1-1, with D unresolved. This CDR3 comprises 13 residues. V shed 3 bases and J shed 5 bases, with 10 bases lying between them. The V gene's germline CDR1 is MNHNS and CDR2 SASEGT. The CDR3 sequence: CASSDRGSTEAFF. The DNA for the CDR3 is TGTGCCAGCAGTGATCGGGGTAGTACTGAAGCTTTCTTT.

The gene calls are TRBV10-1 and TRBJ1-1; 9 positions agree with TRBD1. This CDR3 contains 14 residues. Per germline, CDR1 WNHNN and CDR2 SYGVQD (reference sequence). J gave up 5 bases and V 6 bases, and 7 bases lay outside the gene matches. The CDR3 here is CASRAGTGRTEAFF. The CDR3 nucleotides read TGCGCCAGCAGAGCCGGGACAGGGAGGACTGAAGCTTTCTTT.

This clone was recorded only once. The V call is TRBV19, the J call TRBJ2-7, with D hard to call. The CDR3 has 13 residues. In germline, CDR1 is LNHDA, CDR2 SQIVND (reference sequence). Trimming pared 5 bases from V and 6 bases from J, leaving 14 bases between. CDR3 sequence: CASSYGSTGEQYF. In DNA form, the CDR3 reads TGTGCCAGTAGTTACGGCTCCACGGGCGAGCAGTACTTC.

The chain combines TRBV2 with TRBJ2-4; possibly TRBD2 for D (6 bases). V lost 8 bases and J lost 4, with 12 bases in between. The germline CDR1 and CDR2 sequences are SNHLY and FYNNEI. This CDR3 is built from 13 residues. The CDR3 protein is CASSGLIKNIQYF. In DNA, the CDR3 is TGTGCCAGCTCGGGACTTATAAAAAACATTCAGTACTTC.

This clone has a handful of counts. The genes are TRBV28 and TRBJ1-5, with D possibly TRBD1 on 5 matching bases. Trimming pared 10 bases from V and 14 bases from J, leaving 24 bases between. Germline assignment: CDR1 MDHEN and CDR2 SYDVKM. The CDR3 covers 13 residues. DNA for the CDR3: TGTGCCACCGTTAGAGACAGACAGCGTATCGAGCATTTT. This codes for CATVRDRQRIEHF.

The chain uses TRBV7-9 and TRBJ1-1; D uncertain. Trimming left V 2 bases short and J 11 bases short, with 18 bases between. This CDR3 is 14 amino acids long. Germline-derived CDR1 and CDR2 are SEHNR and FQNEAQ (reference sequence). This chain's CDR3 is CASSLKEGGREAFF. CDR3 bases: TGTGCCAGCAGCTTAAAGGAGGGTGGGAGGGAGGCTTTCTTT.

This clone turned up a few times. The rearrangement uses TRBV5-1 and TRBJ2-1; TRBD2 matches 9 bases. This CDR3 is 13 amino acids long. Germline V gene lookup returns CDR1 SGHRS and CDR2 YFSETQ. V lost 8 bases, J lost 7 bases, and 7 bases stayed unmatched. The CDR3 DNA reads TGCGCCAGTAGATTAGCGGGAGAGAATGAGCAGTTCTTC. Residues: CASRLAGENEQFF.

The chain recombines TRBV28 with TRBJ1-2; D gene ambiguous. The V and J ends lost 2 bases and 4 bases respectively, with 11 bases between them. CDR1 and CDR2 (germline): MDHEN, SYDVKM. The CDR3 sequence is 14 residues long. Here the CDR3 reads CASSLIGAGYGYTF. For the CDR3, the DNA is TGTGCCAGCAGTTTAATCGGTGCAGGCTATGGCTACACCTTC.

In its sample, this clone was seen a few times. The CDR3 here is CASSQDEAGAKGNEQFF. The CDR3 region has the DNA TGTGCCAGCAGCCAAGATGAAGCGGGAGCGAAGGGGAATGAGCAGTTCTTC. The gene calls are TRBV4-2 and TRBJ2-1, with 8 bases that match TRBD2. Germline-derived CDR1 and CDR2 are LGHNA and YNFKEQ. This CDR3 spans 17 amino acids. Germline trimming cut 0 bases from V and 7 bases from J; bases unmatched to any gene: 11.

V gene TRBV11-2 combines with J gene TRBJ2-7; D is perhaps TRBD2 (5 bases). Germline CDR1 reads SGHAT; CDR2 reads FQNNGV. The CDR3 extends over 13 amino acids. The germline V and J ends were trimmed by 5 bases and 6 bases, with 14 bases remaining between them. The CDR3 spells CASSPRLAVEQYF. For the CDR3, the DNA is TGTGCCAGCAGCCCACGGCTAGCAGTCGAGCAGTACTTC.

CDR3 loop: CASSLMRGSGTEAFF. The DNA for the CDR3 is TGTGCCAGCAGTCTCATGCGGGGGAGTGGCACTGAAGCTTTCTTT. The V call is TRBV27, the J call TRBJ1-1, with D possibly being TRBD1 (5 bases). V was clipped by 5 bases and J by 4 bases, with 17 bases between them. The CDR3 covers 15 residues. Germline values: CDR1 MNHEY, CDR2 SMNVEV (reference sequence).

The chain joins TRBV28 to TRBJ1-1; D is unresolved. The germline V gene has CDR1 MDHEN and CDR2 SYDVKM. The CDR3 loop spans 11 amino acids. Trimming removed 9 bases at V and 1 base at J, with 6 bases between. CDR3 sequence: CASKQNTEAFF. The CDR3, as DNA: TGTGCCAGTAAACAGAACACTGAAGCTTTCTTT.